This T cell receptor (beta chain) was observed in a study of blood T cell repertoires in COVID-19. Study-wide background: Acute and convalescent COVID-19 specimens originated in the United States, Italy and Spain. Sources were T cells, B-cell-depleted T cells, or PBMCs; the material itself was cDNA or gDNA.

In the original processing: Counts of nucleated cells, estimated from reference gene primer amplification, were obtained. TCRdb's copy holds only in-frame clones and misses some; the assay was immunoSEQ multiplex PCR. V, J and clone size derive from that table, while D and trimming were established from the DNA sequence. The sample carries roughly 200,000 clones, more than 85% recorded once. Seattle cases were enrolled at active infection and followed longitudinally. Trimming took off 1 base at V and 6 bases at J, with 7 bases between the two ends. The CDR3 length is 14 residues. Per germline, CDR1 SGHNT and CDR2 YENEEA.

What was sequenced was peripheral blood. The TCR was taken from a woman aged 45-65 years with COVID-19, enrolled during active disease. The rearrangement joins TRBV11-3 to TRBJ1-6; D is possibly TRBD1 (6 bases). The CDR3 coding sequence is TGTGCCAGCAGCTTAGGCAGGGGTAATTCACCCCTCCACTTT. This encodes CASSLGRGNSPLHF.